This T cell receptor beta chain derives from a study of T cells in Graves' hyperthyroidism and ophthalmopathy. V lost 3 bases and J 14 bases, leaving 29 bases between the germline ends. The CDR3 sequence is 17 residues long. Germline CDR1 and CDR2: WNHNN and SYGVQD (reference sequence). RNA transcripts served as the template for amplifying TCR beta CDR3 regions. HTBI primers were employed in a first-round RT-PCR of the TCR CDR3. TCRdb passed the multiplex PCR reads through MiXCR, listing each CDR3 protein once. This sample has 380,000 or so distinct CDR3 sequences, with about 20% found just once. Sequenced sample: blood. This receptor was taken from a young woman with Graves' hyperthyroidism. The J gene is TRBJ1-5, the V gene TRBV10-1; TRBD1 might be the D (6 bases). The CDR3 region has the DNA TGCGCCAGCAGTGAATGGTCCGTGGTCCTGGGGGGCACCAAGGAGCATTTT. The encoded protein is CASSEWSVVLGGTKEHF.